This T cell receptor beta chain is drawn from a study of T cells of healthy individuals (dated by TCRdb to the late 2010s). To note about this clonotype: Its antigen has not been determined. Per-base qualities were not stored, and no clone one base away is much larger.

Libraries were prepared through 5' RACE. This sample was sequenced with an Illumina MiSeq. TCRdb redid the processing of the public reads, applying fastp at Q25 and MiXCR, and retained in-frame beta chains. Each CDR3 protein appears once, grouped with its most common genes and DNA. The sample table lists 100,000 or so distinct CDR3 sequences, around 17% of them with a count of one. The ten largest make up 6% to 8% of the sample. The germline V gene (reference sequence) gives CDR1 as LGHDT and CDR2 as YNNKEL. The CDR3 covers 16 residues, taking in both the cysteine and the phenylalanine. Only the CDR3 DNA is retained, 48 bases long and in frame from the first base. V is clipped by 6 bases and J by 2 bases, and the sequence between their germline boundaries is 19 bases long.

The origin of this receptor is a human donor in good health. The receptor chain draws on TRBV3-1 and TRBJ1-2, with a weak D call of TRBD1 (6 bases match). The bases are TGTGCCAGCAGTCCGCAGGGGCGCTCACCCAACTATGGCTACACCTTC. Translated, it gives CASSPQGRSPNYGYTF.